The clone carrying this T cell receptor (beta chain) was seen many times. Its antigen is undetermined. This sample was included in a study of T cells in Graves' hyperthyroidism and ophthalmopathy. Study-wide background: Peripheral blood samples were taken at initial diagnosis, prior to any treatment.

Points from the study as a whole: A 13 V-J model separated ophthalmopathy from stable hyperthyroidism. Most clonotypes that expanded in the thyroid above 0.001 also showed up in blood.

What was amplified from RNA transcripts were TCR beta CDR3 regions. First-round RT-PCR targeting the TCR CDR3 was performed with the HTBI primer set. One entry per CDR3 protein, called by TCRdb with MiXCR from the multiplex PCR reads. The sample consists of fewer than 650,000 distinct CDR3 sequences, roughly 14% of them appearing once. The receptor was derived from a woman in her thirties or forties with Graves' ophthalmopathy. Sequencing was done on a sample of blood.

The CDR3 is CASSLALVTGELFF. Here the CDR3 DNA reads TGTGCCAGCAGCTTGGCACTCGTAACCGGGGAGCTGTTTTTT. The V gene is TRBV28, the J gene TRBJ2-2; D ambiguous. CDR1 MDHEN and CDR2 SYDVKM come from the germline V gene. V lost 6 bases, J lost 5 bases, and 13 bases lay in between. This CDR3 spans 14 amino acids.